This entry lists 14 T cell receptor beta chains sequenced from one sample in a study of blood T cell repertoires in COVID-19. The table came from immunoSEQ multiplex PCR; TCRdb's copy has only in-frame clones and leaves some out. The table has 300,000 to 350,000 clones, 80% to 90% seen once. The sample was PBMCs or T cells enriched from blood (not recorded which). All receptors come from a man in his thirties or forties who had recovered from COVID-19.

Points on this clone: Within the sample, other DNA sequences also encode this same CDR3. This rearrangement joins TRBV18 to TRBJ1-6; D is possibly TRBD1 (5 bases). V was cut by 3 bases and J by 7 bases, with 10 bases left in between. The germline gives CDR1 KGHSH, CDR2 LQKENI. This CDR3 comprises 14 residues. The CDR3 DNA follows: TGTGCCAGCTCACCGGGGAGGGACAATTCACCCCTCCACTTT. This sequence encodes CASSPGRDNSPLHF.

J is TRBJ2-2 and V is TRBV6-4, with TRBD2 matching over 10 bases. Germline CDR1 MRHNA, CDR2 SNTAGT. The V and J ends lost 0 bases and 3 bases, in that order; junction bases with no gene match: 7. This CDR3 has 18 amino acids. For the CDR3, the DNA is TGTGCCAGCAGTGACTCTGCCAGCGGGGGGGCTGACACCGGGGAGCTGTTTTTT. Its translation: CASSDSASGGADTGELFF.

The J gene is TRBJ1-1, the V gene TRBV7-9, with a weak D call TRBD1 (5 bases). This CDR3 has 13 amino acids. Trimming cost V 5 bases and J 6 bases, with 13 bases left between them. The germline V gene encodes CDR1 SEHNR and CDR2 FQNEAQ (reference sequence). In nucleotides, the CDR3 is TGTGCCAGCAGCCCACCCTCGGGGGCTGAAGCTTTCTTT. Its translation: CASSPPSGAEAFF.

The chain carries TRBV27 and TRBJ2-2, with D tentatively TRBD1 (5 bases). Germline V gene sequence: CDR1 MNHEY, CDR2 SMNVEV (reference sequence). This CDR3 is 14 amino acids long. V lost 5 bases, J lost 5 bases, and 12 bases lay in between. CDR3 region: CASSILGATGELFF. The CDR3 bases are TGTGCCAGCAGTATACTTGGGGCAACCGGGGAGCTGTTTTTT.

The J gene is TRBJ2-5, the V gene TRBV7-8, with D hard to call. V lost 5 bases and J lost 4, with 17 bases in between. The CDR3 runs to 15 residues. Germline V CDR1 and CDR2: SGHVS, FQNEAQ. CDR3 in amino acids: CASSPSPNPGETQYF. The DNA of the CDR3 is TGTGCCAGCAGCCCCTCCCCGAACCCGGGAGAGACCCAGTACTTC.

This chain uses TRBV5-1 with TRBJ2-7; 9 nucleotides align to TRBD1. V shed 3 bases and J 7 bases; nucleotides not matched to a gene: 26. The CDR3 sequence is 20 residues long. The V gene's germline CDR1 is SGHRS and CDR2 YFSETQ. The DNA for the CDR3 is TGCGCCAGCAGCTCCAAACCAACAGGGGGCTGGTCGGAGAACTCAAAGGAGCAGTACTTC. Its translation is CASSSKPTGGWSENSKEQYF.

The V call is TRBV9, the J call TRBJ2-7, with 9 nucleotides matching TRBD1. The V segment lost 4 bases and the J segment 0 bases; nucleotides outside the gene matches: 5. The CDR3 spans 15 residues. Germline-derived CDR1 and CDR2 are SGDLS and YYNGEE. The chain's CDR3 is CASSQGGQGSYEQYF. The DNA for the CDR3 is TGTGCCAGCAGCCAGGGGGGACAGGGCTCCTACGAGCAGTACTTC. The full variable domain, in which reference TRBV9 and TRBJ2-7 provide the parts outside the CDR3, is DSGVTQTPKHLITATGQRVTLRCSPRSGDLSVYWYQQSLDQGLQFLIQYYNGEERAKGNILERFSAQQFPDLHSELNLSSLELGDSALYFCASSQGGQGSYEQYFGPGTRLTVT.

There are a few counts of this clone. The V and J genes are TRBV19 and TRBJ1-3, with 7 bases that match TRBD1. The trim removed 6 bases at V and 0 bases at J, leaving 2 bases unmatched. The V gene's germline CDR1 is LNHDA and CDR2 SQIVND (reference sequence). The CDR3 totals 14 residues. CDR3: CASRDRNSGNTIYF. Written as DNA, the CDR3 is TGTGCCAGTAGGGACAGGAACTCTGGAAACACCATATATTTT.

The chain is built from TRBV7-8 and TRBJ1-1, with 7 bases aligning to TRBD1. The CDR3 length is 15 residues. CDR1 and CDR2 (germline): SGHVS, FQNEAQ. V shed 1 base, J shed 3 bases, and the junction held 5 bases outside the gene matches. CDR3 nucleotide sequence: TGTGCCAGCAGCTTAGATTTGACAGGGTACACTGAAGCTTTCTTT. This gives the protein CASSLDLTGYTEAFF.

This chain uses TRBV18 with TRBJ1-2; 7 bases map to TRBD1. Germline V lookup: CDR1 KGHSH, CDR2 LQKENI. With V trimmed by 5 bases and J by 4 bases, 7 bases remained unmatched. The CDR3 is 14 residues long. CDR3 sequence: CASSSDRSLYGYTF. The CDR3, as DNA: TGTGCCAGCTCATCGGACAGGAGCCTCTATGGCTACACCTTC.

The chain employs TRBV10-2 and TRBJ1-4; perhaps TRBD1 as D (5 bases). V was trimmed by 3 bases and J by 7 bases, leaving 15 bases between them. The CDR3 loop spans 15 amino acids. Germline values: CDR1 WSHSY, CDR2 SAAADI. As DNA, the CDR3 is TGCGCCAGCAGTGAACGGATTTCCAGGGCTGAAAAACTGTTTTTT. Translation gives CASSERISRAEKLFF.

The V and J genes are TRBV5-4 and TRBJ2-2, with D perhaps matching TRBD1 (5 bases). Per germline, CDR1 SGHNT and CDR2 YYREEE (reference sequence). V shed 4 bases and J shed 5 bases, with 6 bases lying between them. The CDR3 has 12 amino acids. CDR3 DNA: TGTGCCAGCAGCAGGACAACCGGGGAGCTGTTTTTT. Its translation is CASSRTTGELFF.

This chain connects TRBV15 to TRBJ2-7; 7 nucleotides match TRBD1. V lost 0 bases and J lost 0; bases outside the gene matches: 5. The CDR3 spans 16 residues. Looked up from germline, CDR1 is LNHNV and CDR2 is YYDKDF (reference sequence). The CDR3 DNA sequence: TGTGCCACCAGCAGAGAAGGGACAGCATACTCCTACGAGCAGTACTTC. Its protein is CATSREGTAYSYEQYF. Combining the CDR3 with reference TRBV15 and TRBJ2-7 gives the whole variable domain DAMVIQNPRYQVTQFGKPVTLSCSQTLNHNVMYWYQQKSSQAPKLLFHYYDKDFNNEADTPDNFQSRRPNTSFCFLDIRSPGLGDTAMYLCATSREGTAYSYEQYFGPGTRLTVT.

The J gene is TRBJ2-1, the V gene TRBV2; perhaps TRBD2 as D (5 bases). The V end lost 6 bases, the J end lost 5 bases, and 14 bases lay between the germline ends. The CDR3 consists of 14 residues. Germline-derived CDR1 and CDR2 are SNHLY and FYNNEI. CDR3 amino acids: CASRQTGKNNEQFF. The DNA for the CDR3 is TGTGCCAGCAGGCAGACCGGGAAAAACAATGAGCAGTTCTTC.